This T cell receptor (beta chain) was profiled in a study of CD8+ T cells in alopecia areata. cDNA reverse transcribed from extracted RNA served as the sequencing template. Profiled with immunoSEQ multiplex PCR; TCRdb holds only in-frame clones, not every one. The data contain 120,000 or so clones, roughly 57% of them seen just once; the ten biggest clones take up around 6%. The treatment denotes: oral pan-JAK inhibitor, 5-10 mg twice daily. Between the trimmed V and J ends, which lost 1 base and 6 bases, there was a span of 15 bases. Germline V gives CDR1 GTSNPN, CDR2 SVGIG (reference sequence). The CDR3 runs to 14 residues.

The source was CD4+ T cells sorted from blood, collected at week 4, from a patient treated with tofacitinib. The V gene is TRBV30, the J gene TRBJ1-1; no clear D gene. This TCR came from a human donor with alopecia areata. The CDR3 is CAWSGTVLWAEAFF. For the CDR3, the DNA is TGTGCCTGGAGTGGAACGGTGCTCTGGGCTGAAGCTTTCTTT.